This T cell receptor (beta chain) derives from a study of naive and memory T cell subsets. V shed 2 bases and J shed 0 bases, with 18 bases lying between them. The CDR3 totals 18 residues. Germline-derived CDR1 and CDR2 are MNHEY and SVGEGT. CMV status came from CD4+ T cell IFNgamma after overnight CMV lysate stimulation of fresh PBMCs. Cells stained for CD3, CD4, CD8, CD45RA, CD27 and viability were sorted into four CD45RA/CD27 subsets. A few counts support this clonotype. Both TRBC1 and TRBC2 were covered by a beta constant-region primer of two equimolar oligonucleotides. Nested alpha and beta constant-region primers with the SP2 primer drove four PCR rounds on ligated cDNA. A 12-nucleotide UMI and the SP2 primer were added to the cDNA 3' end by oligonucleotide ligation. TCRdb independently ran MiXCR on the UMI-ligation and nested PCR reads; one entry per CDR3 protein. The sample has some 10,000 distinct CDR3 sequences; 4.5% to 7% are singletons.

The specimen sequenced was CD4+ TEMRA cells from blood. Subset meaning: effector memory re-expressing CD45RA, CD45RA+ CD27-. J is TRBJ2-3 and V is TRBV6-2 or TRBV6-3; D not resolved. The clonotype originates from a human donor in good health. CDR3: CASSYPSQSPISTDTQYF. Written as DNA, the CDR3 is TGTGCCAGCAGTTACCCTTCGCAGTCCCCGATTAGCACAGATACGCAGTATTTT.